This TCR beta chain is from a study of early T cells in non-severe SARS-CoV-2 infection (dated by TCRdb to the early 2020s). Regarding the research as a whole: Because TCR sequencing was done on bulk RNA from unsorted whole blood, the alpha and beta chains could not be paired. Results and caveats for the whole study, not just this receptor: VDJdb matching was skewed toward anti-spike CD8 responses, so virus-specific expansions were likely underestimated and private and CD4 specificities were missed.

The library was prepared using 5' RACE. The instrument given in TCRdb is NextSeq 500. To correct for sequencing error and PCR bias, the TCR library protocol tagged individual cDNA molecules with unique molecular identifiers. Sequencing covered both TCR alpha and beta chains, and within each sample the abundances of alpha and beta sequences were tightly co-correlated. Under the source paper's analysis protocol: Decombinator V4 was used to annotate the V gene, J gene and CDR3 of the TCR sequences. TCRs were defined as expanded if a significant change between any two time points was detected under a Poisson model with p below 0.0001. TCR abundances were normalised to the total number of TCRs sequenced in each sample and reported as counts per million. TRAV1-2 paired with TRAJ12, TRAJ20 or TRAJ33 defined MAIT TCRs, while TRAV10 paired with TRAJ18 defined iNKT TCRs. VDJdb, accessed 1 November 2021, was searched for CMV, EBV and SARS-CoV-2 annotated TCRs, with TCRs annotated for multiple antigens excluded. TCRdb itself trimmed the public reads at Q25 with fastp, ran MiXCR and retained productive beta chains. A single entry per CDR3 protein holds the most common genes and DNA from its merged rows. These V and J calls originate from TCRdb's pipeline instead of the authors' own analysis. A total of about 61,000 distinct CDR3 sequences appear in this sample, about a tenth of them only once. The biggest ten clones account for approximately 1.7% of the sample.

This clonotype came up a few times. Its antigen has not been determined. Per-nucleotide qualities are absent, and no much larger clonotype sits a single base away. The study was a case-control design nested within a healthcare worker cohort in London, UK, with weekly nasopharyngeal swab PCR tests and blood sampling. Healthcare workers were recruited during the week of the UK lockdown, between 23 and 31 March 2020, and followed weekly for up to about 15 weeks. Including cysteine and phenylalanine, the CDR3 has 15 amino acids. The entry retains the CDR3 DNA only, 45 bases that are in frame from base 1. V and J are truncated by 0 bases and 8 bases respectively, leaving an intervening sequence of 14 bases. The germline V gene (reference sequence) yields LGHDT for CDR1 and YNNKEL for CDR2.

Sequencing was carried out using whole blood. The source of this sequence is an adult who was a healthcare worker with PCR-confirmed SARS-CoV-2 infection or an uninfected control (not recorded which). This sequence uses TRBV3-1 and TRBJ2-1; there is no confident call for the D gene. The encoded CDR3 is CASSQEGKASDEQFF. The nucleotides read TGTGCCAGCAGCCAAGAAGGGAAAGCAAGCGATGAGCAGTTCTTC.